These T cell receptor beta chains were read from a single sample in a study of blood T cell repertoires in COVID-19. Sequencing was performed with immunoSEQ multiplex PCR; in TCRdb, only in-frame clones are kept and a portion is missing. The sample shows roughly 300,000 clones, 80% to 90% of them seen only once. The sequencing sample was made of peripheral blood. The source of these receptors is a woman aged 45-65 years with acute or convalescent COVID-19. Each CDR3 is given with its conserved first and last residue. A D gene is named only where the DNA matches it firmly. Not all rows give a size; the values are once, few, many and, for expanded clones, a class.

D gene	V gene	clone size	J gene	CDR3 protein	CDR3 DNA
TRBD1	TRBV24-1	.	TRBJ2-5	CATSDPGQGPETQYF	TGTGCCACCAGTGACCCGGGACAGGGACCGGAGACCCAGTACTTC
TRBD1	TRBV19	.	TRBJ1-4	CASTGQGREKLFF	TGTGCCAGTACTGGACAGGGGAGGGAAAAACTGTTTTTT
TRBD1	TRBV7-8	.	TRBJ1-3	CASSWRQGMGNTIYF	TGTGCCAGCAGCTGGCGACAGGGAATGGGAAACACCATATATTTT
TRBD2	TRBV3-1/TRBV3-2	.	TRBJ2-2	CASSLRGTSGNTGELFF	TGTGCCAGCAGCCTTCGAGGGACTAGCGGGAACACCGGGGAGCTGTTTTTT
TRBD2	TRBV5-1	few	TRBJ2-1	CASSLATGTLAGDNEQFF	TGCGCCAGCAGCTTGGCAACGGGTACCCTAGCGGGAGACAATGAGCAGTTCTTC
.	TRBV7-8	.	TRBJ1-2	CASSPRREGGYTF	TGTGCCAGCAGCCCTCGCCGGGAAGGGGGCTACACCTTC
TRBD1	TRBV6-5	.	TRBJ1-1	CASSYSVTGGGRAFF	TGTGCCAGCAGTTACTCGGTGACAGGGGGCGGGAGAGCTTTCTTT
TRBD1	TRBV11-1	.	TRBJ1-1	CASRAGQGRRAFF	TGTGCCAGCAGGGCCGGACAGGGGCGTAGAGCTTTCTTT
.	TRBV7-2	few	TRBJ1-5	CASSLRWGGDQPQHF	TGTGCCAGCAGCTTAAGGTGGGGAGGGGATCAGCCCCAGCATTTT
.	TRBV19	.	TRBJ2-7	CASSIVDSYEQYF	TGTGCCAGTAGTATAGTAGACAGCTACGAGCAGTACTTC
TRBD1	TRBV27	.	TRBJ2-7	CASTSRDRPYEQYF	TGTGCCAGCACCTCCCGGGACAGACCCTACGAGCAGTACTTC
.	TRBV16	.	TRBJ2-5	CASSQGAGTFQETQYF	TGTGCCAGCAGCCAAGGGGCCGGGACATTCCAAGAGACCCAGTACTTC
TRBD2	TRBV24-1	.	TRBJ2-1	CATSDYPGLGRGGYNEQFF	TGTGCCACCAGTGATTACCCGGGACTAGGGCGGGGGGGCTACAATGAGCAGTTCTTC
TRBD1	TRBV5-4	.	TRBJ1-2	CASSLGQSAVYGYTF	TGTGCCAGCAGCCTGGGACAGTCGGCCGTCTATGGCTACACCTTC
.	TRBV6-2/TRBV6-3	once	TRBJ2-3	CASSYSISRASTDTQYF	TGTGCCAGCAGTTACTCGATTTCGAGGGCTAGCACAGATACGCAGTATTTT
.	TRBV16	.	TRBJ1-2	CASSRGRTDYGYTF	TGTGCCAGCAGCCGAGGGAGGACGGACTATGGCTACACCTTC
.	TRBV24-1	.	TRBJ2-1	CATSDSETGREQFF	TGTGCCACCAGTGACTCCGAGACAGGGAGGGAGCAGTTCTTC
TRBD2	TRBV24-1	.	TRBJ2-3	CATASGGGTDTQYF	TGTGCCACCGCTAGCGGGGGAGGCACAGATACGCAGTATTTT
TRBD1	TRBV19	once	TRBJ1-2	CASSRGTEGGYTF	TGTGCCAGTAGTCGCGGGACAGAGGGTGGCTACACCTTC
.	TRBV7-9	.	TRBJ1-6	CASSTQVDSPLHF	TGTGCCAGCAGCACACAGGTTGACTCACCCCTCCACTTT
.	TRBV4-3	many	TRBJ2-7	CASSQEVGGRATSYEQYF	TGCGCCAGCAGCCAAGAGGTCGGCGGCAGGGCGACCTCCTACGAGCAGTACTTC
.	TRBV7-3	.	TRBJ2-1	CASSLTRDWEQFF	TGTGCCAGCAGCTTAACGCGGGACTGGGAGCAGTTCTTC
TRBD1	TRBV9	.	TRBJ1-4	CASSRTGGDEKLFF	TGTGCCAGCAGCAGGACAGGGGGAGATGAAAAACTGTTTTTT